This TCR beta chain was identified during a study of human T cells and chemical hapten exposure. Study background: Sensitization involved placing 2% DPC onto a 2 cm by 2 cm region of upper inner arm skin. Study-wide results and limits: Once DPC sensitization occurred, TCRs above 1 in 1000 frequency showed no change.

The germline gives CDR1 MNHEY, CDR2 SMNVEV (reference sequence). This CDR3 has 15 residues. V was cut by 0 bases and J by 2 bases, with 9 bases left in between. This clonotype was detected many times. Its specificity is not known. Noted time point: patch test 1, 2 weeks after DPC sensitization. Treatment here: therapeutic diphenylcyclopropenone sensitization with weekly scalp DPC. The donor pool consisted of alopecia patients aged 18 to 70 years, considered suitable for DPC. Each CDR3 protein is one row after TCRdb ran MiXCR on the RACE reads. Among approximately 340,000 distinct CDR3 sequences listed, 5.5% to 8% were seen once.

The sequence derives from a woman aged 18-29 years with alopecia areata. Some clones in this sample may be carry-over from other donors' samples. The genes are TRBV27 and TRBJ2-3; D unresolved. This specimen was whole blood, taken in connection with sensitization to the hapten diphenylcyclopropenone (DPC). CDR3 in DNA: TGTGCCAGCAGTTTATCGATTGCCTACACAGATACGCAGTATTTT. Amino acid sequence: CASSLSIAYTDTQYF.